Listed below are T cell receptor beta chains from one sample, sequenced in a study of blood T cell repertoires in COVID-19. Clones were sequenced by immunoSEQ multiplex PCR, and TCRdb holds only the in-frame ones, with some missing. This repertoire shows 150,000 to 200,000 clones, 82% found once; its top ten account for approximately 8.7%. Source material: peripheral blood. The receptors derive from a woman between 65 and 79 years old with acute or convalescent COVID-19. CDR3s include the opening cysteine and the closing phenylalanine or tryptophan. The order of the fields is J gene, clone size, D gene, V gene, CDR3 DNA, CDR3 protein. A D gene is named only where the DNA matches it firmly. The listing skips clone size in some rows; elsewhere it reads once, few, many or a size class.

J: TRBJ2-1; size: once; D: TRBD2; V: TRBV27; DNA: TGTGCCAGCAGGCGGGGCGGGAGGGCCCACAATGAGCAGTTCTTC; CDR3: CASRRGGRAHNEQFF
J: TRBJ1-2; size: few; D: .; V: TRBV19; DNA: TGTGCCAGTAGTGGAGGGGCCGGGAGGAATTATGGCTACACCTTC; CDR3: CASSGGAGRNYGYTF
J: TRBJ2-1; size: .; D: TRBD2; V: TRBV7-6; DNA: TGTGCCAGCAGCTTGGTAGCGGGAGGTCCCTACAATGAGCAGTTCTTC; CDR3: CASSLVAGGPYNEQFF
J: TRBJ2-2; size: .; D: TRBD2; V: TRBV24-1; DNA: TGTGCCACCAGTGATCCTAGCGGTGGCGGGGAGCTGTTTTTT; CDR3: CATSDPSGGGELFF
J: TRBJ1-1; size: .; D: .; V: TRBV7-9; DNA: TGTGCCAGCAGCACAGAGGACAGGAACACTGAAGCTTTCTTT; CDR3: CASSTEDRNTEAFF
J: TRBJ1-2; size: .; D: TRBD1; V: TRBV7-8; DNA: TGTGCCAGCAGCCGAGATACGCTAGGGACAGACTTTTATGGCTACACCTTC; CDR3: CASSRDTLGTDFYGYTF
J: TRBJ1-2; size: .; D: .; V: TRBV7-2; DNA: TGTGCCAGCAGCTTAGCGCTCGGGGGAGGCTACACCTTC; CDR3: CASSLALGGGYTF
J: TRBJ2-7; size: .; D: .; V: TRBV19; DNA: TGTGCCAGTAGTGGCGACAGAGCCTCCTACGAGCAGTACTTC; CDR3: CASSGDRASYEQYF
J: TRBJ2-7; size: .; D: TRBD2; V: TRBV5-1; DNA: TGCGCCAGCAGCTTGGCCCTAGCGGTTTTTGCCTACGAGCAGTACTTC; CDR3: CASSLALAVFAYEQYF
J: TRBJ2-3; size: .; D: TRBD2; V: TRBV6-1; DNA: TGTGCCAGCAGTGAAGGGCCCTGGACTAGCGGGGACACAGATACGCAGTATTTT; CDR3: CASSEGPWTSGDTDTQYF
J: TRBJ1-2; size: .; D: .; V: TRBV30; DNA: TGTGCCTGGAGTTTAGCCAAGGACTATGGCTACACCTTC; CDR3: CAWSLAKDYGYTF
J: TRBJ1-5; size: .; D: .; V: TRBV18; DNA: TGTGCCAGCTCACCAGGCGGGGCTGCTCAGCCCCAGCATTTT; CDR3: CASSPGGAAQPQHF
J: TRBJ1-2; size: .; D: .; V: TRBV19; DNA: TGTGCCAGTAGTATACCCGACTATGGCTACACCTTC; CDR3: CASSIPDYGYTF
J: TRBJ2-5; size: .; D: .; V: TRBV24-1; DNA: TGTGCCACCAGTAGGTCCCGAGGTCATGAGACCCAGTACTTC; CDR3: CATSRSRGHETQYF
J: TRBJ1-6; size: .; D: TRBD1; V: TRBV30; DNA: TGTGCCTGGAGTACGGACAGGGCCCCCTATAATTCACCCCTCCACTTT; CDR3: CAWSTDRAPYNSPLHF
J: TRBJ2-2; size: .; D: TRBD2; V: TRBV6-5; DNA: TGTGCCAGCAGTTCCTCTTTAGCGGGCGGGGAGCTGTTTTTT; CDR3: CASSSSLAGGELFF
J: TRBJ1-2; size: .; D: .; V: TRBV19; DNA: TGTGCCAGTAGTATAGGCCAGGGGCGGCACTATGGCTACACCTTC; CDR3: CASSIGQGRHYGYTF
J: TRBJ2-2; size: .; D: .; V: TRBV7-9; DNA: TGTGCCAGCAGCTTGGAGGCGAACACCGGGGAGCTGTTTTTT; CDR3: CASSLEANTGELFF
J: TRBJ1-6; size: .; D: .; V: TRBV5-1; DNA: TGCGCCAGCAGCTTGGCCCCAGGGAGGAATTCACCCCTCCACTTT; CDR3: CASSLAPGRNSPLHF
J: TRBJ1-3; size: .; D: .; V: TRBV9; DNA: TGTGCCAGCAGCGGCCATTACAGGGCAGACACCATATATTTT; CDR3: CASSGHYRADTIYF
J: TRBJ1-2; size: once; D: TRBD1; V: TRBV5-1; DNA: TGCGCCAGCAGCTTGGAAGGGGACAGCCAAACCTATGGCTACACCTTC; CDR3: CASSLEGDSQTYGYTF
J: TRBJ1-5; size: .; D: TRBD1; V: TRBV5-1; DNA: TGCGCCAGCAGCCCCGGGACAGAATATCAGCCCCAGCATTTT; CDR3: CASSPGTEYQPQHF
J: TRBJ1-2; size: .; D: .; V: TRBV11-2; DNA: TGTGCCAGCAGCCCGTCCGTGATCGGGAGCTACACCTTC; CDR3: CASSPSVIGSYTF
J: TRBJ2-5; size: .; D: TRBD1; V: TRBV18; DNA: TGTGCCAGCTCATCCGGGACAGGGGCAAAGGAGACCCAGTACTTC; CDR3: CASSSGTGAKETQYF
J: TRBJ2-7; size: .; D: TRBD2; V: TRBV9; DNA: TGTGCCAGCAGCGTAGCAGGGGGGGGACTAGCGGACTACGAGCAGTACTTC; CDR3: CASSVAGGGLADYEQYF
J: TRBJ1-1; size: .; D: .; V: TRBV30; DNA: TGTGCCTGGAGTAAAACAACGTCCAGCACTGAAGCTTTCTTT; CDR3: CAWSKTTSSTEAFF
J: TRBJ2-1; size: once; D: .; V: TRBV11-2; DNA: TGTGCCAGCAGCTTGGAAGTGGGACTCCCTTACAATGAGCAGTTCTTC; CDR3: CASSLEVGLPYNEQFF
J: TRBJ1-5; size: .; D: TRBD1; V: TRBV20-1; DNA: TGCAGTGCTAGTAGCACAGGGGACAATCAGCCCCAGCATTTT; CDR3: CSASSTGDNQPQHF
J: TRBJ1-5; size: .; D: .; V: TRBV2; DNA: TGTGCCAGCAGTCGGAGGGATGGCAATCAGCCCCAGCATTTT; CDR3: CASSRRDGNQPQHF
J: TRBJ2-7; size: .; D: TRBD1; V: TRBV28; DNA: TGTGCCAGCAGTTTTGGGGACAGGGCATACGAGCAGTACTTC; CDR3: CASSFGDRAYEQYF
J: TRBJ1-4; size: .; D: TRBD1; V: TRBV30; DNA: TGTGCCTGGTCAAGAGGGACAGCTGATGAAAAACTGTTTTTT; CDR3: CAWSRGTADEKLFF
J: TRBJ2-1; size: .; D: TRBD2; V: TRBV7-3; DNA: TGTGCCAGCAGCTTAAAACTAGCGGGACACAATGAGCAGTTCTTC; CDR3: CASSLKLAGHNEQFF